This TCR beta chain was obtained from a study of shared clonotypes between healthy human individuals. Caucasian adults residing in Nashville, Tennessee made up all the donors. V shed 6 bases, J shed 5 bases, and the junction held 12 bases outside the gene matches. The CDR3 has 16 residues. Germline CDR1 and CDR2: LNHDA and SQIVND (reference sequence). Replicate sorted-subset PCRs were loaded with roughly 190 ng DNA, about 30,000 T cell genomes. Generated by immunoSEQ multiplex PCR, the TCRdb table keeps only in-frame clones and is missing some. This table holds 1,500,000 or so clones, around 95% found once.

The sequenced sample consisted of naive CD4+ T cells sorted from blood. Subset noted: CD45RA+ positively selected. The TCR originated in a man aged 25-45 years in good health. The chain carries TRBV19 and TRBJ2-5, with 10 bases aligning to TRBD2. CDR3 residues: CASSRLAGGVGETQYF. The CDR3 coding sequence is TGTGCCAGTAGCAGACTAGCGGGCGGAGTCGGGGAGACCCAGTACTTC.